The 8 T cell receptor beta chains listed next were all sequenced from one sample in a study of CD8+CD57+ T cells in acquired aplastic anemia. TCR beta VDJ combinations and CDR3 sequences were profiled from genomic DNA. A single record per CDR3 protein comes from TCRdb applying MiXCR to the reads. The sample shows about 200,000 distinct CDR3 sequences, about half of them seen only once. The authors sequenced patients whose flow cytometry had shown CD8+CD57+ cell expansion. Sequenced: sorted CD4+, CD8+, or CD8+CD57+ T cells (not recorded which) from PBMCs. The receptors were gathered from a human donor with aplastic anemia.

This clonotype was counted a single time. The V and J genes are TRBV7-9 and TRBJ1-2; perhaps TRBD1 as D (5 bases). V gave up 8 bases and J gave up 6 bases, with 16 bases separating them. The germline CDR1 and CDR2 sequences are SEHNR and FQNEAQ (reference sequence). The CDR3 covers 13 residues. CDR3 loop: CASQGGPPNGYTF. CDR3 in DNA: TGTGCCAGCCAGGGTGGGCCCCCAAATGGCTACACCTTC.

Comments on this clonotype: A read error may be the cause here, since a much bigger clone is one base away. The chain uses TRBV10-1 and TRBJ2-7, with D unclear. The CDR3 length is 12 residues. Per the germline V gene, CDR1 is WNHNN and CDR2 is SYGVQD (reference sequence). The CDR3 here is CASDALLYEQYF. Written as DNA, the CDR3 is TGTGCCAGCGACGCTTTACTCTACGAGCAGTACTTC.

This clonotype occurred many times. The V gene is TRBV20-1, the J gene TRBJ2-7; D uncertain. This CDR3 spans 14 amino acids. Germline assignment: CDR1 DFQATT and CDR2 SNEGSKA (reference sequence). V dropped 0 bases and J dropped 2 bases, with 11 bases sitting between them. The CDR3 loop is CSARDPQITYEQYF. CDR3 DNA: TGCAGTGCTAGAGATCCCCAGATTACCTACGAGCAGTACTTC.

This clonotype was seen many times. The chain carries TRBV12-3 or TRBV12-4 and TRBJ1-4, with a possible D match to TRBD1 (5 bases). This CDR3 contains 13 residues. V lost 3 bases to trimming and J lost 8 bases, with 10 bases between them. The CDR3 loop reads CASSFRQREKLFF. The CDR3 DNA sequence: TGTGCCAGCAGTTTCCGACAGAGAGAAAAACTGTTTTTT.

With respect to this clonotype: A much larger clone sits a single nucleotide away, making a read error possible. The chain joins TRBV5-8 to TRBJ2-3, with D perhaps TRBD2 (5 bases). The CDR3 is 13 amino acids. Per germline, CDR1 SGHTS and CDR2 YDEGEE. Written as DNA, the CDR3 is TGTGCCGGCAGCTTGGCTAGCAAAGATACGCAGTATTTT. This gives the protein CAGSLASKDTQYF.

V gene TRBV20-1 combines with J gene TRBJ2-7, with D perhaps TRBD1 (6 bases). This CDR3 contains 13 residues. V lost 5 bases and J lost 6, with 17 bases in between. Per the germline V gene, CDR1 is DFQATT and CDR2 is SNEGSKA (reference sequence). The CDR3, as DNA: TGCAGTGCTCCCTGGGAACAGGGATGCGAGCAGTACGTC. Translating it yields CSAPWEQGCEQYV.

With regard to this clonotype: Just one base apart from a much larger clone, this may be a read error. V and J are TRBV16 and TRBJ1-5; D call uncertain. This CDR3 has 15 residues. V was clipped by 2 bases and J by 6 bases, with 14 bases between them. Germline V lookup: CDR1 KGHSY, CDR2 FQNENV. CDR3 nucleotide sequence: TGTGCCAGCAGCCAACCGGGCGATTATAGTCAGCCCCAGCATTTT. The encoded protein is CASSQPGDYSQPQHF. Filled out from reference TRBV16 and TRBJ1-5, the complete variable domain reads GEEVAQTPKHLVRGEGQKAKLYCAPIKGHSYVFWYQQVLKNEFKFLISFQNENVFDETGMPKERFSAKCLPNSPCSLEIQATKLEDSAVYFCASSQPGDYSQPQHFGDGTRLSIL.

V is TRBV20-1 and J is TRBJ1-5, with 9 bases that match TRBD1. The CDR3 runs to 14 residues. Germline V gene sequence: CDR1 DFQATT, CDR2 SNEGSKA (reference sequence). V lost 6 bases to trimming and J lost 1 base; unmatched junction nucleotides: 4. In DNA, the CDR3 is TGCAGTGCAAGGACAGGGGACAGCAATCAGCCCCAGCATTTT. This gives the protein CSARTGDSNQPQHF.